A selection of T cell receptor beta chains follows, all from one sample in a study of naive and memory T cell subsets. TCRdb redid the calling of the 5' RACE reads with MiXCR, one entry per CDR3 protein. The repertoire holds 55,000 to 70,000 distinct CDR3 sequences, with over 6% as singletons. These receptors originate from a female donor in good health. Each CDR3 is given with its conserved first and last residue. Fields, in order: V gene, clone size, D gene, J gene, CDR3 DNA, CDR3 protein. The D gene is left open where the match is weak. Rows may omit the clone size; those that give it use once, few, many or a size class.

V gene: TRBV5-1; clone size: few; D gene: .; J gene: TRBJ1-1; CDR3 DNA: TGCGCCAGCACCCTTGGGTATCAGGGGCTGAACACTGAAGCTTTCTTT; CDR3 protein: CASTLGYQGLNTEAFF
V gene: TRBV9; clone size: many; D gene: TRBD1; J gene: TRBJ1-1; CDR3 DNA: TGTGCCAGCAGCGTAGGGGGACAGGTTGGCGGCACTGAAGCTTTCTTT; CDR3 protein: CASSVGGQVGGTEAFF
V gene: TRBV29-1; clone size: few; D gene: .; J gene: TRBJ1-2; CDR3 DNA: TGCAGCGTCAATCCCGGGACTCCGGCCTATGGCTACACCTTC; CDR3 protein: CSVNPGTPAYGYTF
V gene: TRBV18; clone size: .; D gene: TRBD1; J gene: TRBJ2-1; CDR3 DNA: TGTGCCAGCTCACAACTTACAGGGGACAATGAGCAGTTCTTC; CDR3 protein: CASSQLTGDNEQFF
V gene: TRBV6-1; clone size: .; D gene: .; J gene: TRBJ1-1; CDR3 DNA: TGTGCCAGCAGTGACAGGGGCAGGGTGAACACTGAAGCTTTCTTT; CDR3 protein: CASSDRGRVNTEAFF
V gene: TRBV5-1; clone size: few; D gene: .; J gene: TRBJ1-1; CDR3 DNA: TGCGCCAGCAGCTTGGGGGGGGGGTCAGTGAACACTGAAGCTTTCTTT; CDR3 protein: CASSLGGGSVNTEAFF
V gene: TRBV3-1; clone size: many; D gene: TRBD1; J gene: TRBJ1-2; CDR3 DNA: TGTGCCAGCAGCCAAGTCGAGACAGGGGCCCATGGCTACACCTTC; CDR3 protein: CASSQVETGAHGYTF
V gene: TRBV29-1; clone size: many; D gene: .; J gene: TRBJ2-1; CDR3 DNA: TGCAGCTTCACCCGAGGGGGATTCAATGAGCAGTTCTTC; CDR3 protein: CSFTRGGFNEQFF
V gene: TRBV7-2; clone size: many; D gene: TRBD1; J gene: TRBJ2-5; CDR3 DNA: TGTGCCAGCAGCTTTCGGACAGGGTGGGAGACCCAGTACTTC; CDR3 protein: CASSFRTGWETQYF
V gene: TRBV5-4; clone size: few; D gene: TRBD2; J gene: TRBJ2-2; CDR3 DNA: TGTGCCAGCCGAGCCGCGACTAGCGGGGGGTTTACCGGGGAGCTGTTTTTT; CDR3 protein: CASRAATSGGFTGELFF
V gene: TRBV19; clone size: .; D gene: TRBD1; J gene: TRBJ1-5; CDR3 DNA: TGTGCCAGTTCCACGACAGGGGGGCATCAGCCCCAGCATTTT; CDR3 protein: CASSTTGGHQPQHF
V gene: TRBV19; clone size: .; D gene: .; J gene: TRBJ1-1; CDR3 DNA: TGTGCCACCAACGTGAAGCACCATGACCCCCGAGGCGGTGCTGAAGCTTTCTTT; CDR3 protein: CATNVKHHDPRGGAEAFF
V gene: TRBV4-2; clone size: many; D gene: .; J gene: TRBJ2-1; CDR3 DNA: TGTGCCAGCAGCCAAACTGTGTGGTCGGAAAGTTTTTATGAGCAGTTCTTC; CDR3 protein: CASSQTVWSESFYEQFF
V gene: TRBV20-1; clone size: many; D gene: TRBD1; J gene: TRBJ2-2; CDR3 DNA: TGCAGTGCACCAAAAATTGACAGGGGATACGCCGGGGAGCTGTTTTTT; CDR3 protein: CSAPKIDRGYAGELFF
V gene: TRBV6-5; clone size: many; D gene: .; J gene: TRBJ1-1; CDR3 DNA: TGTGCCAGCAGTTACTCGACCCGGGGGGATACTGAAGCTTTCTTT; CDR3 protein: CASSYSTRGDTEAFF
V gene: TRBV7-8; clone size: .; D gene: .; J gene: TRBJ1-2; CDR3 DNA: TGTGCCAGCAGCTTAGCTCGAGACGAGGTCTATGGCTACACCTTC; CDR3 protein: CASSLARDEVYGYTF
V gene: TRBV28; clone size: many; D gene: .; J gene: TRBJ1-4; CDR3 DNA: TGTGCCAGCAAACCATGGGCAGGGAATCGCGAAAAACTGTTTTTT; CDR3 protein: CASKPWAGNREKLFF
V gene: TRBV7-9; clone size: few; D gene: .; J gene: TRBJ2-6; CDR3 DNA: TGTGCCAGCAGCTTAGGGGGGGCCAGGAGGGCCAACGTCCTGACTTTC; CDR3 protein: CASSLGGARRANVLTF
V gene: TRBV20-1; clone size: few; D gene: TRBD1; J gene: TRBJ1-2; CDR3 DNA: TGCAGTGCCCGGACAGGGCAGTATGGCTACACCTTC; CDR3 protein: CSARTGQYGYTF
V gene: TRBV7-9; clone size: few; D gene: TRBD1; J gene: TRBJ2-5; CDR3 DNA: TGTGCCAGCAGCCCCGGGTCGGGCAGGGGGATTCCGGAGACCCAGTACTTC; CDR3 protein: CASSPGSGRGIPETQYF
V gene: TRBV4-1; clone size: many; D gene: .; J gene: TRBJ1-2; CDR3 DNA: TGCGCCAGCAGCCAAGGAGGGTCCGGCTATGGCTACACCTTC; CDR3 protein: CASSQGGSGYGYTF
V gene: TRBV20-1; clone size: .; D gene: TRBD2; J gene: TRBJ2-3; CDR3 DNA: TGCAGTGCTAGAGAATTAGCGGGGGGCGCCACAGATACGCAGTATTTT; CDR3 protein: CSARELAGGATDTQYF
V gene: TRBV12-3/TRBV12-4; clone size: .; D gene: .; J gene: TRBJ1-1; CDR3 DNA: TGTGCCAGCAGTCCAGGGACGGCCCAATGGACTGAAGCTTTCTTT; CDR3 protein: CASSPGTAQWTEAFF
V gene: TRBV7-9; clone size: .; D gene: TRBD1; J gene: TRBJ1-2; CDR3 DNA: TGTGCCAGCAGCTTAGTCGGACAGGAGTATGGCTACACCTTC; CDR3 protein: CASSLVGQEYGYTF
V gene: TRBV20-1; clone size: many; D gene: TRBD2; J gene: TRBJ2-5; CDR3 DNA: TGCAGTGCTAGAGTGAGCGGGGGGGCCGACGAGACCCAGTACTTC; CDR3 protein: CSARVSGGADETQYF
V gene: TRBV5-4; clone size: many; D gene: .; J gene: TRBJ1-1; CDR3 DNA: TGTGCCAGCAGCGGTGCAGGTCTAGAGGGGACTGAAGCTTTCTTT; CDR3 protein: CASSGAGLEGTEAFF
V gene: TRBV12-3/TRBV12-4; clone size: many; D gene: TRBD1; J gene: TRBJ1-5; CDR3 DNA: TGTGCCAGCAGTTCACTGACAGGGGCTGCGAAGCCCCAGCATTTT; CDR3 protein: CASSSLTGAAKPQHF
V gene: TRBV2; clone size: .; D gene: TRBD1; J gene: TRBJ1-1; CDR3 DNA: TGTGCCAGCAGTGCTCTACGGGCCGGACAGGCTGAAGCTTTCTTT; CDR3 protein: CASSALRAGQAEAFF
V gene: TRBV5-1; clone size: many; D gene: .; J gene: TRBJ1-4; CDR3 DNA: TGCGCCAGCAGCTTGGGACAAAAACTGTTTTTT; CDR3 protein: CASSLGQKLFF
V gene: TRBV5-1; clone size: few; D gene: TRBD1; J gene: TRBJ2-2; CDR3 DNA: TGCGCCAGCAGCTTACAGGGGGCTTGGACCGGGGAGCTGTTTTTT; CDR3 protein: CASSLQGAWTGELFF
V gene: TRBV11-1; clone size: .; D gene: .; J gene: TRBJ2-5; CDR3 DNA: TGTGCCAGCAGCCCAATTGAGACCCAGTACTTC; CDR3 protein: CASSPIETQYF
V gene: TRBV3-1; clone size: .; D gene: TRBD1; J gene: TRBJ2-5; CDR3 DNA: TGTGCCAGCAGCCCACAGAAGGGGACAGCTTGGACCCAGTACTTC; CDR3 protein: CASSPQKGTAWTQYF
V gene: TRBV5-1; clone size: .; D gene: .; J gene: TRBJ2-2; CDR3 DNA: TGCGCCAGCAGCTTATCCGGGACCTCCTATTCCCTTAGCGGGGAGCTGTTTTTT; CDR3 protein: CASSLSGTSYSLSGELFF
V gene: TRBV7-6; clone size: many; D gene: .; J gene: TRBJ1-1; CDR3 DNA: TGTGCCAGCAGCTTGATCTCAGGGTGGATGAACACTGAAGCTTTCTTT; CDR3 protein: CASSLISGWMNTEAFF